This T cell receptor (beta chain) was retrieved from a study of OX40 agonist ivuxolimab in advanced cancers. The table came from immunoSEQ multiplex PCR; TCRdb's copy has only in-frame clones and leaves some out. This sample carries about 37,000 clones, approximately 90% of them seen once, and the ten largest clones take roughly a third. Germline assignment: CDR1 MNHEY and CDR2 SMNVEV (reference sequence). Trimming took off 1 base at V and 5 bases at J, with 11 bases between the two ends. This CDR3 has 14 amino acids. Findings and limits, study-wide: Partial responders treated at 0.1-3.0 mg/kg exhibited clonal expansion among the lowest measured. Specificity for antigen went undetermined in the expanded peripheral T cells.

Concerning this clone: The antigen is not known.

This rearrangement joins TRBV27 to TRBJ2-5, with D possibly being TRBD1 (5 bases). Sample: CD4+ or CD8+ T cells sorted from blood, taken in a trial of the OX40 agonist ivuxolimab. This receptor was obtained from an adult with an advanced solid tumor such as melanoma, head and neck, liver or kidney cancer. DNA of the CDR3: TGTGCCAGCAGTTTATGGCAGGGCACGGAGACCCAGTACTTC. Residues: CASSLWQGTETQYF.